This is a list of T cell receptor beta chains from one sample in a study of neurological immune-mediated disorders. TCRdb passed the 5' RACE reads through MiXCR, listing each CDR3 protein once. The data hold approximately 65,000 distinct CDR3 sequences, with under 5% observed a single time. Sequencing was carried out using PBMCs. The receptors derive from a middle-aged man with multiple sclerosis. CDR3s include the opening cysteine and the closing phenylalanine or tryptophan. The D gene is left open where the match is weak. Part of the rows lack a size; the others show once, few, many or a class for expanded clones.

V gene: TRBV28
D gene: -
clone size: many
J gene: TRBJ2-3
CDR3 DNA: TGTGCCAGCAGTTTATACGAGGGTCCAGATACGCAGTATTTT
CDR3 protein: CASSLYEGPDTQYF

V gene: TRBV28
D gene: TRBD1
clone size: many
J gene: TRBJ2-1
CDR3 DNA: TGTGCCAGCAGTTCTCCCGGGACAGGGGCTTACCGGGATGAGCAGTTCTTC
CDR3 protein: CASSSPGTGAYRDEQFF

V gene: TRBV6-6
D gene: -
clone size: -
J gene: TRBJ2-7
CDR3 DNA: TGTGCCAGCAGCCGGGAAAGCATCTACGAGCAGTACTTC
CDR3 protein: CASSRESIYEQYF

V gene: TRBV2
D gene: -
clone size: -
J gene: TRBJ2-1
CDR3 DNA: TGTGCCAGCAGTGAAGGGCTAGCGAGAAATGAGCAGTTCTTC
CDR3 protein: CASSEGLARNEQFF

V gene: TRBV11-2
D gene: -
clone size: many
J gene: TRBJ2-6
CDR3 DNA: TGTGCCAGCAGCGTAGATGGACCGGCTGGGGCCAACGTCCTGACTTTC
CDR3 protein: CASSVDGPAGANVLTF

V gene: TRBV5-6
D gene: -
clone size: many
J gene: TRBJ2-3
CDR3 DNA: TGTGCCAGCAGCTTGTCAAGGTGGCCAGGAGTCACAGATACGCAGTATTTT
CDR3 protein: CASSLSRWPGVTDTQYF

V gene: TRBV3-1
D gene: TRBD2
clone size: many
J gene: TRBJ2-2
CDR3 DNA: TGTGCCAGCAGCCCCCGACTAGCCCTGAGTACCGGGGAGCTGTTTTTT
CDR3 protein: CASSPRLALSTGELFF

V gene: TRBV9
D gene: TRBD1
clone size: many
J gene: TRBJ2-7
CDR3 DNA: TGTGCCAGCAGCGCCACAGGGGGCCAGCAGTACTTC
CDR3 protein: CASSATGGQQYF

V gene: TRBV6-5
D gene: TRBD1
clone size: many
J gene: TRBJ1-4
CDR3 DNA: TGTGCCAGCAGTAGTGACAGGGTAAAACTGTTTTTT
CDR3 protein: CASSSDRVKLFF

V gene: TRBV7-2
D gene: TRBD1
clone size: -
J gene: TRBJ1-2
CDR3 DNA: TGTGCCAGCAGCTTAGACGGACAGGCTAACTATGGCTACACCTTC
CDR3 protein: CASSLDGQANYGYTF

V gene: TRBV7-9
D gene: -
clone size: many
J gene: TRBJ2-7
CDR3 DNA: TGTGCCAGCAGCCGACTCATCCCAAGGGGCTACGAGCAGTACTTC
CDR3 protein: CASSRLIPRGYEQYF